The 16 T cell receptor beta chains below come from one sample, sequenced in a study of response to subunit inactivated influenza vaccine. TCRdb reanalysed the RT-PCR reads using MiXCR and keeps one entry per CDR3 protein. This table has some 800,000 distinct CDR3 sequences, 21% appearing once. The source was PBMCs from blood, collected 4 to 6 days after vaccination. Receptors were obtained from a man aged 50 to 60 who received an inactivated influenza vaccine.

This chain connects TRBV20-1 to TRBJ1-2, with TRBD1 identical over 7 bases. The CDR3 contains 13 residues. Losses at the gene ends were 6 bases for V and 5 bases for J; bases not matched to a gene: 9. Germline values: CDR1 DFQATT, CDR2 SNEGSKA (reference sequence). CDR3 protein: CSALNQGGYGYTF. The CDR3 DNA reads as TGCAGTGCCCTTAATCAGGGGGGGTATGGCTACACCTTC.

This rearrangement joins TRBV13 to TRBJ2-7, with D perhaps TRBD2 (6 bases). The CDR3 is 14 residues long. Per the germline V gene, CDR1 is PRHDT and CDR2 is FYEKMQ (reference sequence). Trimming left V 0 bases short and J 8 bases short, with 14 bases between. DNA for the CDR3: TGTGCCAGCAGCTTAGGAAACGGGGACTTAAAGCAGTACTTC. Translated: CASSLGNGDLKQYF.

The chain joins TRBV20-1 to TRBJ2-3; 9 bases fit TRBD1. The CDR3 runs 14 residues. V shed 6 bases, J shed 2 bases, and the junction held 6 bases outside the gene matches. CDR1 DFQATT and CDR2 SNEGSKA come from the germline V gene (reference sequence). The CDR3 here is CSATGTGPTDTQYF. CDR3 coding DNA: TGCAGTGCAACCGGGACAGGGCCCACAGATACGCAGTATTTT.

In this sample, this clonotype turned up once. The chain recombines TRBV21-1 with TRBJ2-2; the table's TRBD1 call for D was not verified on the DNA. TRBV21-1 is a pseudogene segment. The CDR3 is 22 amino acids. CDR3 coding DNA: TGTGCCAGCAGCAAAGCGTCCTTGACTCGGGACATCTCTAGCCCGAAAACCGGGGAGCTGTTTTTT. This translates into CASSKASLTRDISSPKTGELFF.

The J gene is TRBJ2-1, the V gene TRBV27; 8 bases are shared with TRBD2. The CDR3 is 15 amino acids. With V trimmed by 4 bases and J by 7 bases, 9 bases remained unmatched. Germline CDR1 MNHEY, CDR2 SMNVEV (reference sequence). Here the CDR3 DNA reads TGTGCCAGCAGTTATACCGGGACTAGTGATAATGAGCAGTTCTTC. Translation: CASSYTGTSDNEQFF.

The CDR3 coding sequence is TGCAGTGCTAGACCGGACAGCCGAAGAGCCTATGGCTACACCTTC. Its translation: CSARPDSRRAYGYTF. The rearrangement links TRBV20-1 to TRBJ1-2; TRBD1 might be the D (6 bases). V lost 2 bases to trimming and J lost 4 bases, with 17 bases between them. Per the germline V gene, CDR1 is DFQATT and CDR2 is SNEGSKA (reference sequence). The CDR3 covers 15 residues.

The chain links TRBV7-9 to TRBJ2-1; TRBD1 agrees at 9 bases. Germline V CDR1 and CDR2: SEHNR, FQNEAQ (reference sequence). The CDR3 sequence is 15 residues long. J was trimmed by 9 bases and V by 5 bases; bases with no gene match: 11. In nucleotides, the CDR3 is TGTGCCAGCAGCCCCGGGACAGGGTATTTGAGTGAGCAGTTCTTC. Encoded protein: CASSPGTGYLSEQFF.

This chain connects TRBV5-1 to TRBJ2-7, with TRBD1 identical over 7 bases. V shed 4 bases and J 0 bases; nucleotides not matched to a gene: 7. The CDR3 extends over 15 amino acids. The germline gives CDR1 SGHRS, CDR2 YFSETQ. The CDR3 coding sequence is TGCGCCAGCAGCAGAACAGGGGTCAGCTCCTACGAGCAGTACTTC. Its translation is CASSRTGVSSYEQYF.

The chain couples TRBV18 to TRBJ2-5, with D possibly matching TRBD1 (5 bases). This CDR3 is built from 13 residues. Germline values: CDR1 KGHSH, CDR2 LQKENI. V shed 2 bases and J shed 5 bases, with 9 bases lying between them. The CDR3, as DNA: TGTGCCAGCTCACCAGGGGCTGGGGAGACCCAGTACTTC. This codes for CASSPGAGETQYF.

The CDR3 nucleotides are TGTGCCAGCAGTTTACCGGGACAGGGGCTTTACGAGCAGTACTTC. Translating it yields CASSLPGQGLYEQYF. The rearrangement uses TRBV28 and TRBJ2-7; 10 bases are a match to TRBD1. CDR3 length equals 15 residues. Germline CDR1 MDHEN, CDR2 SYDVKM. The trim removed 2 bases at V and 4 bases at J, leaving 5 bases unmatched.

The V call is TRBV3-1, the J call TRBJ1-4; D perhaps matches TRBD1 (6 bases). V lost 6 bases to trimming and J lost 13 bases, with 18 bases between them. CDR1 is LGHDT, CDR2 YNNKEL, per germline (reference sequence). The CDR3 is made up of 13 amino acids. CDR3 sequence: CASSSYEGQGLFF. In DNA form, the CDR3 reads TGTGCCAGCAGTTCCTATGAGGGACAAGGACTGTTTTTT.

V and J are TRBV5-6 and TRBJ1-2, with D possibly TRBD1 on 5 matching bases. Germline V gene data show CDR1 as SGHDT and CDR2 as YYEEEE. Deletions cut 3 bases from V and 6 bases from J, with 15 bases between. The CDR3 spans 14 residues. The CDR3 region is CASSSGAPWDGYTF. Here the CDR3 DNA reads TGTGCCAGCAGCTCCGGGGCCCCGTGGGATGGCTACACCTTC.

This clonotype was seen many times. The chain uses TRBV5-1 and TRBJ2-1; 9 nucleotides line up with TRBD2. Germline CDR1 and CDR2: SGHRS and YFSETQ. This CDR3 spans 15 amino acids. V dropped 4 bases and J dropped 5; count of bases not matched to a gene: 7. In DNA, the CDR3 is TGCGCCAGCAGCGAGGGACTAGCAGCAAACAATGAGCAGTTCTTC. This encodes CASSEGLAANNEQFF.

CDR3 nucleotides: TGTGCCAGCAGTCCCCGGGACCGTTGGGGGGAGCAGTACTTC. Translated: CASSPRDRWGEQYF. The chain combines TRBV12-3 or TRBV12-4 with TRBJ2-7; D is tentatively TRBD1 or TRBD2 (5 bases each). CDR3 length: 14 amino acids. V lost 5 bases, J lost 7 bases, and 18 bases lay in between.

The chain links TRBV19 to TRBJ2-5, with D possibly matching TRBD2 (5 bases). Trimming shortened V by 2 bases and J by 7 bases, and 14 bases separated the two germline ends. This CDR3 region has 14 residues. Germline CDR1 and CDR2: LNHDA and SQIVND (reference sequence). DNA for the CDR3: TGTGCCAGTAGTATAAGCGGAGGCGGGCGGACCCAGTACTTC. Translation: CASSISGGGRTQYF.

This clonotype showed up just a few times. The chain's CDR3 is CASSYGGREKLFF. CDR3 DNA sequence: TGCGCCAGCAGTTACGGGGGAAGGGAAAAACTGTTTTTT. The chain links TRBV5-1 to TRBJ1-4; a weak D match, TRBD1 (5 bases). Per germline, CDR1 SGHRS and CDR2 YFSETQ. The CDR3 is 13 amino acids. V lost 5 bases to trimming and J lost 8 bases, with 13 bases between them.